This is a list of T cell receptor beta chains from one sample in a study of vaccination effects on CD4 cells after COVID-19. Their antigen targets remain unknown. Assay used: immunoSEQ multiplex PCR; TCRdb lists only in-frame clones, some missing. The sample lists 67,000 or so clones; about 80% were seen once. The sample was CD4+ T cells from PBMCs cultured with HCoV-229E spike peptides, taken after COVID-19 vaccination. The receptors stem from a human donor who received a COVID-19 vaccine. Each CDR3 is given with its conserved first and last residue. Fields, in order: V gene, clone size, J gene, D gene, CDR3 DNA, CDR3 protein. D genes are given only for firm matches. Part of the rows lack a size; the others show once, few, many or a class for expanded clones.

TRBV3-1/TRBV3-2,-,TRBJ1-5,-,TGTGCCAGCAGCCAAGACCCTTATCAGCCCCAGCATTTT,CASSQDPYQPQHF
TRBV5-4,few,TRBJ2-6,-,TGTGCCAGCAGCTGGTACGGGGCCAACGTCCTGACTTTC,CASSWYGANVLTF
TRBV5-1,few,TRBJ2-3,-,TGCGCCAGCAGCTTGGGTACAGAAGATACGCAGTATTTT,CASSLGTEDTQYF
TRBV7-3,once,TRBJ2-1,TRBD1,TGTGCCAGCAAGATGGACAGGGGACTCTACAATGAGCAGTTCTTC,CASKMDRGLYNEQFF
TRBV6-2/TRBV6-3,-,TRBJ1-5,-,TGTGCCAGCAGCCGGGACCTCGAAGGCAATCAGCCCCAGCATTTT,CASSRDLEGNQPQHF
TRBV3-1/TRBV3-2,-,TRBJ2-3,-,TGTGCCAGCAGCCAAGATAGTAGGGACACATATACGCAGTATTTT,CASSQDSRDTYTQYF
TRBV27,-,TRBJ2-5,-,TGTGCCAGCAGTTTGAGGACGCACCAAGAGACCCAGTACTTC,CASSLRTHQETQYF
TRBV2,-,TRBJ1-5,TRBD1,TGTGCCAGCAACCCACAGGGGGCGAGCAATCAGCCCCAGCATTTT,CASNPQGASNQPQHF
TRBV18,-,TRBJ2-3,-,TGTGCCAGCTCACCACAGGGTTACGATACGCAGTATTTT,CASSPQGYDTQYF
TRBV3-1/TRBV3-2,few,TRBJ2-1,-,TGTGCCAGCAGCCAAGACTACAATGAGCAGTTCTTC,CASSQDYNEQFF
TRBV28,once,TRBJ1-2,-,TGTGCCAGCAGTTTATCTAGGCCCATCTGGGCAGGCCCCGCTAACTATGGCTACACCTTC,CASSLSRPIWAGPANYGYTF
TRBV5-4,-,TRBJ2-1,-,TGTGCCAGCAGCTTGGCTACAGAGATGTCCTACAATGAGCAGTTCTTC,CASSLATEMSYNEQFF
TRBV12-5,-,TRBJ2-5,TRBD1,TGTGCTAGTGGCCAAACAGGACAGGCAAGGGAGACCCAGTACTTC,CASGQTGQARETQYF
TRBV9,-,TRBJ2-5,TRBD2,TGTGCCAGCAGCGTGGGACTAGCGGGGTCAGAGACCCAGTACTTC,CASSVGLAGSETQYF
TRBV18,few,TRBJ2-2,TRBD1,TGTGCCAGCTCGGGGACAGGCTCGGCCGGGGAGCTGTTTTTT,CASSGTGSAGELFF
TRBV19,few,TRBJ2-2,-,TGTGCCAGTAGTATTGGGGCGGTGAACACCGGGGAGCTGTTTTTT,CASSIGAVNTGELFF
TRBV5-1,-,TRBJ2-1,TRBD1,TGCGCCAGCAGCCACCTGGGGCAGGGGGCGGTCAATGAGCAGTTCTTC,CASSHLGQGAVNEQFF
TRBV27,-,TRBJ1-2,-,TGTGCCAGCAGTTTGGCGGGCAGGAATAACTATGGCTACACCTTC,CASSLAGRNNYGYTF
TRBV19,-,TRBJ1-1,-,TGTGCCAGTAGTACTCAGGGACGGGGATACACTGAAGCTTTCTTT,CASSTQGRGYTEAFF
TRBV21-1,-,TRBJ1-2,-,TGTGCCAGCGGCCACGTGCCCTCGGGAATGCAGGGCTACACCTTC,CASGHVPSGMQGYTF
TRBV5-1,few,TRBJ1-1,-,TGCGCCAGCAGCTTTTCCTCCGGGACCCAGGTAGGAGCTTTCTTT,CASSFSSGTQVGAFF
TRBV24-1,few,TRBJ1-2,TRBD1,TGTGCCACCATGGGACAGGGGGCCTATGGCTACACCTTC,CATMGQGAYGYTF
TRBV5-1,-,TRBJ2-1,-,TGCGCCAGCAGCTTGGGACTCCTAGGGGATTACAATGAGCAGTTCTTC,CASSLGLLGDYNEQFF
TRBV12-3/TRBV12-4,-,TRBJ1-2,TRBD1,TGTGCCAGCAATAAAGGGACAGGGGGTGGCTACACCTTC,CASNKGTGGGYTF
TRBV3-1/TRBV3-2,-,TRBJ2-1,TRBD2,TGTGCCAGCAGCCAAGATTACGGACTAGCGAGAAATGAGCAGTTCTTC,CASSQDYGLARNEQFF
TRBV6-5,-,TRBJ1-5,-,TGTGCCAGCAGTTACTCGGGGGGAGGGCAAGGGACCCAGCATTTT,CASSYSGGGQGTQHF